This T cell receptor beta chain was recovered during a study of OX40 agonist ivuxolimab in advanced cancers. Background on the study: Patients were treated with intravenous ivuxolimab, dosed at 0.01 to 10 mg/kg and infused every 2 weeks. Patients treated during dose escalation were battling hepatocellular carcinoma, melanoma, renal cell or head and neck cancer. Prior anti-PD-1, anti-PD-L1 or anti-CTLA-4 therapy was allowed; more than 30% had some. General study findings and limits: The expanded peripheral T cells' antigen specificity was not determined.

Assay used: immunoSEQ multiplex PCR; TCRdb lists only in-frame clones, some missing. There are around 84,000 clones in the sample; around 94% occur only once, and 11% lies in the top ten. In the case of this clone: The antigen is not known.

The CDR3 contains 15 residues. V lost 4 bases to trimming and J lost 2 bases, with 12 bases between them. Germline loops: CDR1 MNHEY, CDR2 SVGAGI. The TCR sequence derives from an adult with an advanced solid tumor such as melanoma, head and neck, liver or kidney cancer. The V and J genes are TRBV6-5 and TRBJ2-1, with D hard to call. Specimen: CD4+ or CD8+ T cells sorted from blood, collected in a trial of the OX40 agonist ivuxolimab. The CDR3 nucleotides read TGTGCCAGCAGTTCTGGGTCGGCAACCTACAATGAGCAGTTCTTC. Amino acid sequence: CASSSGSATYNEQFF.